Here is one T cell receptor beta chain with its context. Its recognized antigen is unknown. Base-call qualities are not available, and no considerably larger clone is one nucleotide away. This sample is part of a study of T cell changes during pregnancy in multiple sclerosis (dated by TCRdb to about 2019). About the full investigation: In women with multiple sclerosis, the researchers looked at how the T cell repertoire shifted as pregnancy progressed.

The germline V gene (reference sequence) gives CDR1 as MNHNY and CDR2 as SVGAGI. The CDR3 starts with the cysteine, ends with the phenylalanine, and has 13 residues. The DNA shown is the 39-base CDR3, in frame from base 1. V was cut back by 3 bases and J by 6 bases, leaving a gap of 12 bases between them. Receptors were amplified or captured by the immunoSEQ multiplex PCR assay. TCRdb retrieved this table from immuneACCESS and kept in-frame rearrangements only. Not all clones are present; in checked studies, unresolved V genes account for under half, and no reason is known for the remainder. This sample holds over 85,000 clones; roughly nine tenths were observed only once. The ten biggest clones cover approximately 0.76% of the sample.

Sequenced here: peripheral blood, sampled in the second trimester of pregnancy. This receptor was taken from a female donor in good health, enrolled as a control in a pregnancy study. The sequence joins TRBV6-6 to TRBJ2-7, with a weak D call of TRBD2 (6 bases match). CDR3 sequence: CASSYLGSLEQYF. The bases are TGTGCCAGCAGTTATCTCGGGAGTCTCGAGCAGTACTTC.